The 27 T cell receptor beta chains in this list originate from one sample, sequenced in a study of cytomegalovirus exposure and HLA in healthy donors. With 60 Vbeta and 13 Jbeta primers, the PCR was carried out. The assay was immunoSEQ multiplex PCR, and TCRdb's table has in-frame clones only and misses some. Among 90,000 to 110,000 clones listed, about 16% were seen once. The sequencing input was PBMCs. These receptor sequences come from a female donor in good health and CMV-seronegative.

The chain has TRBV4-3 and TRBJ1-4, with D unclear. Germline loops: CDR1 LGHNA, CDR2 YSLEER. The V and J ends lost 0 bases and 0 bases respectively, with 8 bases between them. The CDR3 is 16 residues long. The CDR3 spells CASSQDLQATNEKLFF. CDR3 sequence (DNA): TGCGCCAGCAGCCAAGATTTGCAGGCAACTAATGAAAAACTGTTTTTT.

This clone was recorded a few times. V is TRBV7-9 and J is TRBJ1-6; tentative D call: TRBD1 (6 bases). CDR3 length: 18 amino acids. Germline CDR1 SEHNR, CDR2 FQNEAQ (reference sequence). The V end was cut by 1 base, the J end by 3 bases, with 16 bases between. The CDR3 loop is CASSLGGTKDSYNSPLHF. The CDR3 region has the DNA TGTGCCAGCAGCTTAGGGGGGACCAAGGACAGCTATAATTCACCCCTCCACTTT.

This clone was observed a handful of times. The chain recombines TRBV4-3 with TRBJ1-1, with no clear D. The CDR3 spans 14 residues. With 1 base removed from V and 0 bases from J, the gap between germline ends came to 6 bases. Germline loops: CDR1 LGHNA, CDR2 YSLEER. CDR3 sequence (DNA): TGCGCCAGCAGCCAAGGCCAGATGAACACTGAAGCTTTCTTT. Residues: CASSQGQMNTEAFF.

The CDR3 is CASSLLGLAGGQGDTQYF. In DNA form, the CDR3 reads TGTGCCAGCAGCCTGTTGGGACTAGCGGGGGGGCAGGGAGATACGCAGTATTTT. The rearrangement joins TRBV5-4 to TRBJ2-3; 16 bases agree with TRBD2. The germline gives CDR1 SGHNT, CDR2 YYREEE (reference sequence). The trim removed 4 bases at V and 5 bases at J, leaving 10 bases unmatched. CDR3 length equals 18 residues.

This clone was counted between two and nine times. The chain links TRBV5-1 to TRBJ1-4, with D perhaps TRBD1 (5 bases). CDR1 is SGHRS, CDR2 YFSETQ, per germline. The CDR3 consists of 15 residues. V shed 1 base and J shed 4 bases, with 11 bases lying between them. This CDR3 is CASSLSSGDNEKLFF. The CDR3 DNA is TGCGCCAGCAGCTTGTCGTCGGGGGATAATGAAAAACTGTTTTTT.

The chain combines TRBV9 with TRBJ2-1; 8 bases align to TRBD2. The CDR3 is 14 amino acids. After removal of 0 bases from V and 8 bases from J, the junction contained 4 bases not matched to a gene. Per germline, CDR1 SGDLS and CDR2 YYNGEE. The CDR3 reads CASSVVSGSDEQFF. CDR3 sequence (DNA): TGTGCCAGCAGCGTAGTAAGCGGGAGCGATGAGCAGTTCTTC.

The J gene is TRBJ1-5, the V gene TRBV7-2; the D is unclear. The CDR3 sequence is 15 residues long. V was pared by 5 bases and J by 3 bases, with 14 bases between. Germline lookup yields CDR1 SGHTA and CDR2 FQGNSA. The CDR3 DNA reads TGTGCCAGCAGCATTACGGGCGGGAACAATCAGCCCCAGCATTTT. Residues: CASSITGGNNQPQHF. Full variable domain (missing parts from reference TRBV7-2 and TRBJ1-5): GAGVSQSPSNKVTEKGKDVELRCDPISGHTALYWYRQSLGQGLEFLIYFQGNSAPDKSGLPSDRFSAERTGGSVSTLTIQRTQQEDSAVYLCASSITGGNNQPQHFGDGTRLSIL.

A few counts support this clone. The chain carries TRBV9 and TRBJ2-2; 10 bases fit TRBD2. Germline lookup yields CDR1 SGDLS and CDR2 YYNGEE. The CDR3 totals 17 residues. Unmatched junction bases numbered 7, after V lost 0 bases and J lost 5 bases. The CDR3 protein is CASSVEVAGGRTGELFF. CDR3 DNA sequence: TGTGCCAGCAGCGTAGAGGTAGCGGGGGGTCGGACCGGGGAGCTGTTTTTT.

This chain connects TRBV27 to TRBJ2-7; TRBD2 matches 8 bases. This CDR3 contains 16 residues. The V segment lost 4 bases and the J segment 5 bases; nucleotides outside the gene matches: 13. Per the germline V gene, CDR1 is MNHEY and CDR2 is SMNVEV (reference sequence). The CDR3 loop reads CASSSSPAGERNEQYF. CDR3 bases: TGTGCCAGCAGTTCCAGTCCAGCGGGAGAGAGGAACGAGCAGTACTTC.

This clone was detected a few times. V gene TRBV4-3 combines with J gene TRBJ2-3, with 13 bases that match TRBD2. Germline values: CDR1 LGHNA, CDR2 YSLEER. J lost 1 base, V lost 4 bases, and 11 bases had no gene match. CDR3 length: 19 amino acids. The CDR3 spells CASSRAGLAGAGGTDTQYF. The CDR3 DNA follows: TGCGCCAGCAGCCGAGCAGGACTAGCGGGAGCGGGAGGCACAGATACGCAGTATTTT.

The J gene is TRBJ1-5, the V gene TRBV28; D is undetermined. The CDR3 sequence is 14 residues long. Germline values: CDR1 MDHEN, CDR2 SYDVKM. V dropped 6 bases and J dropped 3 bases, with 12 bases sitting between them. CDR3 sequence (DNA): TGTGCCAGCAGCCCAGGTCTGTTCAATCAGCCCCAGCATTTT. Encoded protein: CASSPGLFNQPQHF.

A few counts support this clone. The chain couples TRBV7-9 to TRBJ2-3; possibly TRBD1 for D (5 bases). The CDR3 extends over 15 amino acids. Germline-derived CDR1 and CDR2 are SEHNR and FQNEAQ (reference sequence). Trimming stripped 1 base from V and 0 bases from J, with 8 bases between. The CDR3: CASSLGQSSTDTQYF. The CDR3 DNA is TGTGCCAGCAGCTTAGGACAGAGTAGCACAGATACGCAGTATTTT.

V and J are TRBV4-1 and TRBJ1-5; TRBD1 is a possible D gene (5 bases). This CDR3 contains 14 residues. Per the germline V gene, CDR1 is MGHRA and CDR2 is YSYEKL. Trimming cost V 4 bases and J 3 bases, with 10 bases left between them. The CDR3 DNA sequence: TGCGCCAGCAGCCCAGGGTACAACAATCAGCCCCAGCATTTT. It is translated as CASSPGYNNQPQHF.

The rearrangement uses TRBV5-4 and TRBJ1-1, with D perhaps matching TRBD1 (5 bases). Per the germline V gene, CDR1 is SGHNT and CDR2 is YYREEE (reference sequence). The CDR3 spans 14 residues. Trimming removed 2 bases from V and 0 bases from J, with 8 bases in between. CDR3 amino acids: CASSLRGMNTEAFF. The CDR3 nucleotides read TGTGCCAGCAGCTTAAGGGGAATGAACACTGAAGCTTTCTTT. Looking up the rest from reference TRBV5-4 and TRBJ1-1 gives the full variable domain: ETGVTQSPTHLIKTRGQQVTLRCSSQSGHNTVSWYQQALGQGPQFIFQYYREEENGRGNFPPRFSGLQFPNYSSELNVNALELDDSALYLCASSLRGMNTEAFFGQGTRLTVV.

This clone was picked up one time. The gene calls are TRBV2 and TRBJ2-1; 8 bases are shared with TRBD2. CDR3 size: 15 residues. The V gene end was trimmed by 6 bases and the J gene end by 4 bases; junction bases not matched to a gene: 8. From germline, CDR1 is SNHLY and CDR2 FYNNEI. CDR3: CASRLLAGSYNEQFF. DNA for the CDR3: TGTGCCAGCAGGCTGCTAGCGGGTTCATACAATGAGCAGTTCTTC.

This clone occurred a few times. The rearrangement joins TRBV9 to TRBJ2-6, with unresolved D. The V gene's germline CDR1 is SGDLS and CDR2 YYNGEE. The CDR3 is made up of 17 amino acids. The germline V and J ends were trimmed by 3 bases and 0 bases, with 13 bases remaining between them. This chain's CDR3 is CASSAFPQISGANVLTF. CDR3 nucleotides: TGTGCCAGCAGCGCATTTCCCCAGATCTCTGGGGCCAACGTCCTGACTTTC.

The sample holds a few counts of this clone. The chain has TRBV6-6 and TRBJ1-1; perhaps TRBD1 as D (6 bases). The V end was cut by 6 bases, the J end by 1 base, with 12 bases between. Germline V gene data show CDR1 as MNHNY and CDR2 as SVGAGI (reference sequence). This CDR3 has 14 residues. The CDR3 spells CASSLGTPNTEAFF. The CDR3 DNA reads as TGTGCCAGCAGCCTCGGGACACCGAACACTGAAGCTTTCTTT.

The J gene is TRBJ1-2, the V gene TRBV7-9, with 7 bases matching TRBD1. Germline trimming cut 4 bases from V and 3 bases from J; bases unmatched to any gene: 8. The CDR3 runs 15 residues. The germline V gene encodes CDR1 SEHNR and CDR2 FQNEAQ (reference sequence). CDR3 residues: CASSSLRDRYYGYTF. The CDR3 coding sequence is TGTGCCAGCAGCTCTCTTAGGGACAGATACTATGGCTACACCTTC.

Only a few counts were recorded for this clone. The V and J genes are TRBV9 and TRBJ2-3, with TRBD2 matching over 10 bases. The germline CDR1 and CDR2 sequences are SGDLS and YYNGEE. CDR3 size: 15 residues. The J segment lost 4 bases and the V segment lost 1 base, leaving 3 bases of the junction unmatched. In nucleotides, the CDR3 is TGTGCCAGCAGCGTAAGCGGGAGGGGAGCAGATACGCAGTATTTT. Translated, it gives CASSVSGRGADTQYF.

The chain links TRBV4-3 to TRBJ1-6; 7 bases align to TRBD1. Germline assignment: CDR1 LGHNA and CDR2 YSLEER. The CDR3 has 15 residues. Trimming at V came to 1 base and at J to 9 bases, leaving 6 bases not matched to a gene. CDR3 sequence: CASSQGGGQSSPLHF. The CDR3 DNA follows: TGCGCCAGCAGCCAAGGAGGGGGCCAGAGTTCACCCCTCCACTTT.

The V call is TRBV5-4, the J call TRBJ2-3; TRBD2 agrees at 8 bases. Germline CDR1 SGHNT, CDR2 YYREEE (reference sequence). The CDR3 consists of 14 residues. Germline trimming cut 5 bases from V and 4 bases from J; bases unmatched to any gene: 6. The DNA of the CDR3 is TGTGCCAGCAGTCCGAGCGGGGGTCCAGATACGCAGTATTTT. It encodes CASSPSGGPDTQYF.

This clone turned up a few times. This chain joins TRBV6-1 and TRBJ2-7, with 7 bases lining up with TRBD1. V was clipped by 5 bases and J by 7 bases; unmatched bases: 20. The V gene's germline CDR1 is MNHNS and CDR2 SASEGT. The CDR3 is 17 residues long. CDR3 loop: CASSKGTAHLAPREQYF. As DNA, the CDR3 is TGTGCCAGCAGTAAAGGGACAGCCCACCTAGCCCCTAGGGAGCAGTACTTC.

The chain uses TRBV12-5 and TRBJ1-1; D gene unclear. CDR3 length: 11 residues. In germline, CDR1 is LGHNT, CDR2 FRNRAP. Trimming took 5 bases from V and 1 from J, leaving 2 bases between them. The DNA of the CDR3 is TGTGCTAGTGGTCAGAACACTGAAGCTTTCTTT. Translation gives CASGQNTEAFF.

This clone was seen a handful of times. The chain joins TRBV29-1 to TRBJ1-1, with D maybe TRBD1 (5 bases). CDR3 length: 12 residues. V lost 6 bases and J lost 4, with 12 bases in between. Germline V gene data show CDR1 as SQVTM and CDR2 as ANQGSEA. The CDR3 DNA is TGCAGCGTCGGACACAAGGGCACTGAAGCTTTCTTT. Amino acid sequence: CSVGHKGTEAFF.

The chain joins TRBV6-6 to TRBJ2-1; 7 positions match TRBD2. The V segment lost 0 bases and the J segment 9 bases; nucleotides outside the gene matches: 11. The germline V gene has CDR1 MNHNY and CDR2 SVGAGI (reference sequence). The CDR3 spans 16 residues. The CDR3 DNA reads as TGTGCCAGCAGTTACTCCCGATCTAGCGGTGCGCGTGAGCAGTTCTTC. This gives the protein CASSYSRSSGAREQFF.

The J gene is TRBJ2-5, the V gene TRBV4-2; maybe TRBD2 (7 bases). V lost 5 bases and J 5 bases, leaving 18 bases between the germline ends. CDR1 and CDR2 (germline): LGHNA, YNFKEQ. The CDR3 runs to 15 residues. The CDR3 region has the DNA TGTGCCAGCAGCTGGGGGGGGACAAGTGGGGAGACCCAGTACTTC. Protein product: CASSWGGTSGETQYF.

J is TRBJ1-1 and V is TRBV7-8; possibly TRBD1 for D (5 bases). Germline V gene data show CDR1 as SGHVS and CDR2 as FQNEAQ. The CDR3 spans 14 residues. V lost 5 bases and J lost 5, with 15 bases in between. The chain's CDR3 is CASSLREPGTEAFF. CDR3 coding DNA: TGTGCCAGCAGCCTTAGGGAACCAGGGACTGAAGCTTTCTTT.